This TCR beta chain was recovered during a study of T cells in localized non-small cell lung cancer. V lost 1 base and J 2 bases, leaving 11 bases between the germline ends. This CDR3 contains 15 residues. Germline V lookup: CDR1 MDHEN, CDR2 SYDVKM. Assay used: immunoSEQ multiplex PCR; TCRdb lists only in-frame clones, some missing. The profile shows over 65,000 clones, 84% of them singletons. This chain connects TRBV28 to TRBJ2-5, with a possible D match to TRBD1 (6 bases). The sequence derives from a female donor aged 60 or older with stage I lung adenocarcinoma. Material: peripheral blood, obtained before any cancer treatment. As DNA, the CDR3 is TGTGCCAGCAGTTTATCTGGGGGCATACAAGAGACCCAGTACTTC. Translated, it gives CASSLSGGIQETQYF.